This TCR beta chain was documented in a study of T cells in Graves' hyperthyroidism and ophthalmopathy. Regions amplified from RNA transcripts were the TCR beta CDR3 regions. A first-round RT-PCR of the TCR CDR3 used the HTBI primer set. MiXCR was run by TCRdb on the multiplex PCR reads, yielding one entry per CDR3 protein. Counted here are 600,000 to 700,000 distinct CDR3 sequences, roughly 14% occurring once; the ten biggest clones make up around 4.5%. This clonotype was seen many times. Diagnostic decisions used clinical symptoms, serum thyroxine and TRAb, thyroid ultrasound and orbital computed tomography. Per the germline V gene, CDR1 is MNHEY and CDR2 is SVGEGT. Trimming pared 2 bases from V and 0 bases from J, leaving 16 bases between. This CDR3 has 17 amino acids.

The genes are TRBV6-2 or TRBV6-3 and TRBJ1-1; D might be TRBD1 (5 bases). Sequencing was performed on blood. The TCR originated in a woman aged 40 to 50 with Graves' ophthalmopathy. CDR3 loop: CASSYVKGDPLNTEAFF. DNA for the CDR3: TGTGCCAGCAGTTACGTAAAAGGGGACCCACTGAACACTGAAGCTTTCTTT.